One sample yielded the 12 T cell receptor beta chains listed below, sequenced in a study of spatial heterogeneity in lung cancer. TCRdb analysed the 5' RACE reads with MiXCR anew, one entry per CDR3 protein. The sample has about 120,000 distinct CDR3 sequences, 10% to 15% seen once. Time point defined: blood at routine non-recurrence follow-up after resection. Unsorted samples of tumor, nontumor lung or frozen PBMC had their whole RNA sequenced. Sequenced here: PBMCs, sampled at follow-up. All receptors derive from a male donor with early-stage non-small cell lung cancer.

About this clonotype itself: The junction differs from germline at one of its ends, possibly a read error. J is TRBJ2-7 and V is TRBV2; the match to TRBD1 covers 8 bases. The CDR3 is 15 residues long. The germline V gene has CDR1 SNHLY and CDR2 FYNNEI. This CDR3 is CANSLGQGFPYEQYF. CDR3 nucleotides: TGTGCCAACAGTCTCGGACAGGGATTCCCTTACGAGCAGTACTTC.

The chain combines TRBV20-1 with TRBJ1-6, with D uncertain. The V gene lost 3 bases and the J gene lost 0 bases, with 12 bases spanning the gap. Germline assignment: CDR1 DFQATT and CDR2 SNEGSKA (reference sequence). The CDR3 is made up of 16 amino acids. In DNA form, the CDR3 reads TGCAGTGCTAGTGACTATATTAGCTCCTATAATTCACCCCTCCACTTT. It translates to CSASDYISSYNSPLHF.

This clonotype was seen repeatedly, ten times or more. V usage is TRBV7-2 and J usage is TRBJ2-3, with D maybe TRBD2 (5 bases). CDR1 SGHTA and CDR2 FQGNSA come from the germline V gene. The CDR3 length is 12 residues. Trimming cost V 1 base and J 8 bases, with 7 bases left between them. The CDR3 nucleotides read TGTGCCAGCAGCTTAGGAGGAGGTACGCAGTATTTT. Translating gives CASSLGGGTQYF.

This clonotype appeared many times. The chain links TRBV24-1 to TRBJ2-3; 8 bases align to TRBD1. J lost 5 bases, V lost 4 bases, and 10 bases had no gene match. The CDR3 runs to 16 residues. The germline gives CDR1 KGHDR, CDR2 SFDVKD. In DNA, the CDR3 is TGTGCCACCAGTGACCGGGACAGGTCCCTGGGAGATACGCAGTATTTT. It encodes CATSDRDRSLGDTQYF.

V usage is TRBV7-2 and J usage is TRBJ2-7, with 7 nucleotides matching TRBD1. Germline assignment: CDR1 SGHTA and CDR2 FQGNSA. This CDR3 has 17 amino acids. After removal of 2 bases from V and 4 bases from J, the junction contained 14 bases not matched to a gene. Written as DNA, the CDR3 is TGTGCCAGCAGCTTACCCCTGACAGGGAGAATTCGGTACGAGCAGTACTTC. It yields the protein CASSLPLTGRIRYEQYF. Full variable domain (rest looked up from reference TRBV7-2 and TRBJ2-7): GAGVSQSPSNKVTEKGKDVELRCDPISGHTALYWYRQSLGQGLEFLIYFQGNSAPDKSGLPSDRFSAERTGGSVSTLTIQRTQQEDSAVYLCASSLPLTGRIRYEQYFGPGTRLTVT.

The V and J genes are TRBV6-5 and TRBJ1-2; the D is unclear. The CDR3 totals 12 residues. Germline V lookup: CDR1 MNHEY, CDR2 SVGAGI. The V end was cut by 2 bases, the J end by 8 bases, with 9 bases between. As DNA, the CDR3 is TGTGCCAGCAGTTACAAGGGTACCGGCTACACCTTC. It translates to CASSYKGTGYTF.

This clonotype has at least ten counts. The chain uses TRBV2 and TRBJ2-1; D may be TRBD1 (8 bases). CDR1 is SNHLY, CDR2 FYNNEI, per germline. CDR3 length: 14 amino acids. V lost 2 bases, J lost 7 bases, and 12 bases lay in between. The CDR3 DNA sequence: TGTGCCAGCAGTGAAACACAGGGGGGGAATGAGCAGTTCTTC. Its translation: CASSETQGGNEQFF.

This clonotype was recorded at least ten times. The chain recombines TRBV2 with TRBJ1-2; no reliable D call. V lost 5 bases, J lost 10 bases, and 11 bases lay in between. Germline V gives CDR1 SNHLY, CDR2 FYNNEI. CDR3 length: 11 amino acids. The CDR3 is CASSPGRTYTF. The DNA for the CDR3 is TGTGCCAGCAGTCCCGGACGGACCTACACCTTC.

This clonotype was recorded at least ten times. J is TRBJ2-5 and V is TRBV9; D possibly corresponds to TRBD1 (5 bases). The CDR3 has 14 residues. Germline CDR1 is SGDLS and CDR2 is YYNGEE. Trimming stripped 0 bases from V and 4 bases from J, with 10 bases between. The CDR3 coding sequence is TGTGCCAGCAGCGTAGCTCCGCAGGGAGAGACCCAGTACTTC. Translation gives CASSVAPQGETQYF. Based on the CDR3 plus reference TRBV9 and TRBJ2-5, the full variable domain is DSGVTQTPKHLITATGQRVTLRCSPRSGDLSVYWYQQSLDQGLQFLIQYYNGEERAKGNILERFSAQQFPDLHSELNLSSLELGDSALYFCASSVAPQGETQYFGPGTRLLVL.

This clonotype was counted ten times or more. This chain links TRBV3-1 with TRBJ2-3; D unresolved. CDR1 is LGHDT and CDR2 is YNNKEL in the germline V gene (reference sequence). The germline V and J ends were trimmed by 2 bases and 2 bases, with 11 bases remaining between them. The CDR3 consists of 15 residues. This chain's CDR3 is CASSQTIFSTDTQYF. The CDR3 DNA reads TGTGCCAGCAGCCAAACTATCTTTTCCACAGATACGCAGTATTTT.

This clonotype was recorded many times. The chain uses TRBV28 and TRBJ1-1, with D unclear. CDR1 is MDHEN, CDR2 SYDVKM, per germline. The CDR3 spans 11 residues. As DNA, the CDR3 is TGTCAAACCGGGCTCGACACTGAAGCTTTCTTT. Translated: CQTGLDTEAFF. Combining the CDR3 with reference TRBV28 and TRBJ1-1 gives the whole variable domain DVKVTQSSRYLVKRTGEKVFLECVQDMDHENMFWYRQDPGLGLRLIYFSYDVKMKEKGDIPEGYSVSREKKERFSLILESASTNQTSMYLCQTGLDTEAFFGQGTRLTVV.

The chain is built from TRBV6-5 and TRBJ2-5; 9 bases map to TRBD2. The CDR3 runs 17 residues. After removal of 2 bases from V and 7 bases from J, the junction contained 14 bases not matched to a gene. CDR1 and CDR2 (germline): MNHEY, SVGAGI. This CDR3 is CASSYQTLAGVPGTQYF. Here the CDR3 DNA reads TGTGCCAGCAGTTACCAAACATTAGCGGGGGTACCTGGGACCCAGTACTTC.